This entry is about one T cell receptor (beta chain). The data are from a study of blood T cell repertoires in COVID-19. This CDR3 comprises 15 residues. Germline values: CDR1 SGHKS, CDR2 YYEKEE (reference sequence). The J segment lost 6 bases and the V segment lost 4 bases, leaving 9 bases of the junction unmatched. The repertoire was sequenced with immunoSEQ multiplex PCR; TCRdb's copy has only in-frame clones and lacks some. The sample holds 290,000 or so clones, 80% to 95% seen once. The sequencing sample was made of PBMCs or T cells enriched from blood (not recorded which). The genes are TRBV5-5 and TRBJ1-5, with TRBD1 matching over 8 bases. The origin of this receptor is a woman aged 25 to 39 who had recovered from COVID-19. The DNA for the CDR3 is TGTGCCAGCAGCCTCATTGACAGGGGCAGTCAGCCCCAGCATTTT. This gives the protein CASSLIDRGSQPQHF.